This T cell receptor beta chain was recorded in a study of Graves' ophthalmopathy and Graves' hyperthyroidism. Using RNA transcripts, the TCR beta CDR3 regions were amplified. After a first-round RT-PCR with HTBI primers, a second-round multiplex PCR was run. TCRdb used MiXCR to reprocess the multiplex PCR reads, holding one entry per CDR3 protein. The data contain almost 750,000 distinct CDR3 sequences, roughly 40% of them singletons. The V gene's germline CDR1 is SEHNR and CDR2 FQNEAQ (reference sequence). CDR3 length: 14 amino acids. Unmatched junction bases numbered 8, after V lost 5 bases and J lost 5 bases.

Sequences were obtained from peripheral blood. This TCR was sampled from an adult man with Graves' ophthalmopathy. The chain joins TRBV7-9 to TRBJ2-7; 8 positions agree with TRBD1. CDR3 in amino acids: CASSKRDRTNEQYF. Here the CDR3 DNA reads TGTGCCAGCAGCAAGAGGGACAGGACCAACGAGCAGTACTTC.